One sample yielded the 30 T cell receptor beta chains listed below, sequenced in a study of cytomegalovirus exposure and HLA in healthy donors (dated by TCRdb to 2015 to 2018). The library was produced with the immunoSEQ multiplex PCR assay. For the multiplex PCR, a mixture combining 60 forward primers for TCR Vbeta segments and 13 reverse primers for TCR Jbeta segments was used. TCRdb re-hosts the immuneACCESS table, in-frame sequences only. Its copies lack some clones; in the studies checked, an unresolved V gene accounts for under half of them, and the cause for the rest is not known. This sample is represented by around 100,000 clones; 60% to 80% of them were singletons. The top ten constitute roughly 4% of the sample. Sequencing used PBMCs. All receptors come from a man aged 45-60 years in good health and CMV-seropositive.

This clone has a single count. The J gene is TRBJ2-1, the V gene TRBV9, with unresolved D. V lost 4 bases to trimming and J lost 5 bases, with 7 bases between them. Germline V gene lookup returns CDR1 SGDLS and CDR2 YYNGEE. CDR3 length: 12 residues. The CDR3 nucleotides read TGTGCCAGCAGCCCCCCCGACAATGAGCAGTTCTTC. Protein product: CASSPPDNEQFF.

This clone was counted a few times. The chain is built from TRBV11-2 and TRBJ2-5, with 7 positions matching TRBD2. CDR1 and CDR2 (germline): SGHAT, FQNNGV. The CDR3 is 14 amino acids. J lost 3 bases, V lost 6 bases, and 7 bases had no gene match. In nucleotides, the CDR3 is TGTGCCAGCAGAAAGGGGACTATAGAAGAGACCCAGTACTTC. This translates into CASRKGTIEETQYF.

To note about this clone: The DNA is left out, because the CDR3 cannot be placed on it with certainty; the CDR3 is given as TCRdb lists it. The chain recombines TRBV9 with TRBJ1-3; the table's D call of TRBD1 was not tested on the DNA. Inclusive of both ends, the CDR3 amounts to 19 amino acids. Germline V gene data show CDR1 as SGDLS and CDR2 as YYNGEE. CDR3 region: CASSVKAGRPFGAGNTIHF.

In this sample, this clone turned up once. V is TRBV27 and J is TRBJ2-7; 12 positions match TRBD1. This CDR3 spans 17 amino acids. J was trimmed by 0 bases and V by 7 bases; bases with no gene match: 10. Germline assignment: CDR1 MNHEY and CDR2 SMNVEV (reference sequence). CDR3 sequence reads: CASNPGQGAMSSYEQYF. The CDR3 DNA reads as TGTGCCAGCAATCCGGGACAGGGGGCAATGAGCTCCTACGAGCAGTACTTC.

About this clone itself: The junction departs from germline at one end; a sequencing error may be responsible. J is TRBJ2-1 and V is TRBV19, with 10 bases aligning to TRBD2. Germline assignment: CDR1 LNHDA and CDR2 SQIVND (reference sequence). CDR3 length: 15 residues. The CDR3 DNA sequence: TGTGCCAGTAGTATAGAATCTAGCGGGGGCAATGGGCAGTTCTTC. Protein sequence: CASSIESSGGNGQFF.

The CDR3 here is CASSPVTGDNEKLFF. The CDR3 DNA sequence: TGTGCCAGCTCACCGGTGACAGGGGATAATGAAAAACTGTTTTTT. The chain carries TRBV18 and TRBJ1-4, with 8 bases fitting TRBD1. There are 15 residues in the CDR3. Germline V lookup: CDR1 KGHSH, CDR2 LQKENI. J gave up 4 bases and V 3 bases, and 4 bases lay outside the gene matches.

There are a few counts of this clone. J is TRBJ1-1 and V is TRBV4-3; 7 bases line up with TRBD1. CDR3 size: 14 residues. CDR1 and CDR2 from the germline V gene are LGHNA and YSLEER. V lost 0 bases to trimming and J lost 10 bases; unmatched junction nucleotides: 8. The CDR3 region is CASSQETGVYSAFF. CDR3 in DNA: TGCGCCAGCAGCCAAGAAACAGGGGTTTATTCAGCTTTCTTT.

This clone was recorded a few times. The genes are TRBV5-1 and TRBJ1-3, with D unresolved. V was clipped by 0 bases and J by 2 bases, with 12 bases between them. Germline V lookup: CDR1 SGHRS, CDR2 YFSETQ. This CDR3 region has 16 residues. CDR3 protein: CASSLAPGNAGNTIYF. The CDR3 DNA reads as TGCGCCAGCAGCTTGGCCCCGGGGAACGCTGGAAACACCATATATTTT.

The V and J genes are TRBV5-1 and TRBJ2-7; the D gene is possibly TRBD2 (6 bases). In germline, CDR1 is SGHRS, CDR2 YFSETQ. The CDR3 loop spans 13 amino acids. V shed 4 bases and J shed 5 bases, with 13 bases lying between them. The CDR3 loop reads CASSPWASDEQYF. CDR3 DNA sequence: TGCGCCAGCAGCCCGTGGGCTAGCGACGAGCAGTACTTC.

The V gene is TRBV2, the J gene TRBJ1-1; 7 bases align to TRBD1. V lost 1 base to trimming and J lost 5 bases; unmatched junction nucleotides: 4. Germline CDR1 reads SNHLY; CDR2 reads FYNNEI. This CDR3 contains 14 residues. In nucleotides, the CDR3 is TGTGCCAGCAGTGAAGTTAAGGGGGCGACTGAAGCTTTCTTT. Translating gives CASSEVKGATEAFF.

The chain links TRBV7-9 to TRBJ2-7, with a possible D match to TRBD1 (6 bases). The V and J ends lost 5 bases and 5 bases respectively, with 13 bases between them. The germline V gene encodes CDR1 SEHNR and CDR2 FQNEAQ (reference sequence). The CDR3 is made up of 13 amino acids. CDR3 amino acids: CASSLAGANEQYF. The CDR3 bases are TGTGCCAGCAGCCTCGCAGGGGCCAACGAGCAGTACTTC.

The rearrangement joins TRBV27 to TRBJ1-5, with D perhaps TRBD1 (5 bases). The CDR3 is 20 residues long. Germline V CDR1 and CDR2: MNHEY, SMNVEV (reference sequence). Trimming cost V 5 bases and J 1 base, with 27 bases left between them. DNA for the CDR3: TGTGCCAGCAGTCCCAAGACGGCAGGGTCGGGGGATTTGAGCAATCAGCCCCAGCATTTT. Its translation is CASSPKTAGSGDLSNQPQHF.

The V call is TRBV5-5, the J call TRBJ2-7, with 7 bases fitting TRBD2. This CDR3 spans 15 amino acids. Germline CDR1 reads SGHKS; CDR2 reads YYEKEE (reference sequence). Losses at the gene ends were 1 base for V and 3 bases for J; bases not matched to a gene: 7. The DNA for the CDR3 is TGTGCCAGCAGCTTGCCCCCGGGACTAATCTACGAGCAGTACTTC. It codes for CASSLPPGLIYEQYF.

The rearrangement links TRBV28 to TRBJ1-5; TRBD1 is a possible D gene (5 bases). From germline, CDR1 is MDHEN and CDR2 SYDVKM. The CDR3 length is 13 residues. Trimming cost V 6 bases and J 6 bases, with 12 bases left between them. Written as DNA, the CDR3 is TGTGCCAGCAGACAGGAAACGGGTCAGCCCCAGCATTTT. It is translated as CASRQETGQPQHF.

Here the CDR3 reads CASSVGVSGRLTDTQYF. DNA for the CDR3: TGTGCCAGCAGCGTAGGGGTTAGCGGGAGATTGACAGATACGCAGTATTTT. This rearrangement joins TRBV9 to TRBJ2-3, with 9 bases fitting TRBD2. CDR3 size: 17 residues. The ends lost 0 bases at V and 3 bases at J; junction bases unmatched: 8. The germline V gene has CDR1 SGDLS and CDR2 YYNGEE. Complete variable domain (other parts from reference TRBV9 and TRBJ2-3): DSGVTQTPKHLITATGQRVTLRCSPRSGDLSVYWYQQSLDQGLQFLIQYYNGEERAKGNILERFSAQQFPDLHSELNLSSLELGDSALYFCASSVGVSGRLTDTQYFGPGTRLTVL.

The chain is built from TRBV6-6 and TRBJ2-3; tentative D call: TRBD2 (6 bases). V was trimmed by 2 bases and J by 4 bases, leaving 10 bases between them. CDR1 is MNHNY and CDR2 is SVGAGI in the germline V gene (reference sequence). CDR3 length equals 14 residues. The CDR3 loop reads CASSYGGIPDTQYF. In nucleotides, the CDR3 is TGTGCCAGCAGTTACGGGGGGATCCCAGATACGCAGTATTTT.

The CDR3 sequence is CASSRQENYNEQFF. In nucleotides, the CDR3 is TGTGCCAGTAGTCGACAGGAGAACTACAATGAGCAGTTCTTC. The J gene is TRBJ2-1, the V gene TRBV19; perhaps TRBD1 as D (6 bases). This CDR3 contains 14 residues. Per the germline V gene, CDR1 is LNHDA and CDR2 is SQIVND (reference sequence). Trimming shortened V by 5 bases and J by 3 bases, and 11 bases separated the two germline ends.

The CDR3 loop is CASSPLGQDTGELFF. Written as DNA, the CDR3 is TGTGCCAGCAGCCCCTTGGGCCAGGACACCGGGGAGCTGTTTTTT. The chain recombines TRBV7-3 with TRBJ2-2; D not certain. V was pared by 5 bases and J by 3 bases, with 13 bases between. Germline-derived CDR1 and CDR2 are SGHTA and FQGTGA. The CDR3 consists of 15 residues.

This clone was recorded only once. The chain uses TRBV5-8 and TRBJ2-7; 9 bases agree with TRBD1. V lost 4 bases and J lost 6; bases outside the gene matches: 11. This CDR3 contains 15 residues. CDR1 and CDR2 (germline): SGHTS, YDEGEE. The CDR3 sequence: CASSVSGTGWGEQYF. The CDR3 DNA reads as TGTGCCAGCAGCGTCTCCGGGACAGGGTGGGGCGAGCAGTACTTC.

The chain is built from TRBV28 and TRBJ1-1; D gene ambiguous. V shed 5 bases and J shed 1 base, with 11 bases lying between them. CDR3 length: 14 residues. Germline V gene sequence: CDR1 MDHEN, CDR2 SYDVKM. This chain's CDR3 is CASSDGLTNTEAFF. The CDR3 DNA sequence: TGTGCCAGCAGTGACGGACTTACGAACACTGAAGCTTTCTTT.

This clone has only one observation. Here the CDR3 reads CASSLESGEYNEQFF. The DNA of the CDR3 is TGTGCCAGCAGCTTAGAGTCGGGAGAATACAATGAGCAGTTCTTC. V and J are TRBV11-3 and TRBJ2-1; tentative D call: TRBD2 (6 bases). V was pared by 0 bases and J by 4 bases, with 10 bases between. Germline-derived CDR1 and CDR2 are SGHNT and YENEEA. The CDR3 consists of 15 residues.

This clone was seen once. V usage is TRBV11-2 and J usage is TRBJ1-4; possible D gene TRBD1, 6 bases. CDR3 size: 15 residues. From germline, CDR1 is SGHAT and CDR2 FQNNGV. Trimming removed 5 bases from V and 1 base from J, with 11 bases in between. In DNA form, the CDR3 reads TGTGCCAGCAGCCCTGGACAGAGAACTAATGAAAAACTGTTTTTT. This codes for CASSPGQRTNEKLFF.

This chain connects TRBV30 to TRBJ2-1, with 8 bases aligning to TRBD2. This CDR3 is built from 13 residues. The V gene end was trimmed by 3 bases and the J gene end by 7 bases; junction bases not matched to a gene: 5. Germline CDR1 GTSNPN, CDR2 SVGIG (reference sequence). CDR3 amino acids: CAWSLRGGNEQFF. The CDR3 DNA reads TGTGCCTGGAGCCTCCGGGGGGGGAATGAGCAGTTCTTC. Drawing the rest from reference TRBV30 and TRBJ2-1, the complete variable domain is SQTIHQWPATLVQPVGSPLSLECTVEGTSNPNLYWYRQAAGRGLQLLFYSVGIGQISSEVPQNLSASRPQDRQFILSSKKLLLSDSGFYLCAWSLRGGNEQFFGPGTRLTVL.

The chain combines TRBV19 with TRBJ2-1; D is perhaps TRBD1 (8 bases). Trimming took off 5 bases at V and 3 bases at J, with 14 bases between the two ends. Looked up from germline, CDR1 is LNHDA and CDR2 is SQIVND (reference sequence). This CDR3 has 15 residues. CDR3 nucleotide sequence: TGTGCCAGTAGTTTCACAGGGGGGGACTACAATGAGCAGTTCTTC. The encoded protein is CASSFTGGDYNEQFF.

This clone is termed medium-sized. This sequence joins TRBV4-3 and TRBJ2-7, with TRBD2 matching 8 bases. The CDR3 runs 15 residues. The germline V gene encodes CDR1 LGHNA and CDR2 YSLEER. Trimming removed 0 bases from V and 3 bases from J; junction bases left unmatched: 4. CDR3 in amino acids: CASSQELAGNYEQYF. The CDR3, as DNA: TGCGCCAGCAGCCAAGAATTAGCGGGAAACTACGAGCAGTACTTC.

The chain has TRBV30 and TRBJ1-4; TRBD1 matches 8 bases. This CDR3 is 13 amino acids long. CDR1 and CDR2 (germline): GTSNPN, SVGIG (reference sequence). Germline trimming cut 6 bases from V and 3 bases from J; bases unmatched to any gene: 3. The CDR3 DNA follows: TGTGCCTGCAGGGACAGGTCTAATGAAAAACTGTTTTTT. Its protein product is CACRDRSNEKLFF.

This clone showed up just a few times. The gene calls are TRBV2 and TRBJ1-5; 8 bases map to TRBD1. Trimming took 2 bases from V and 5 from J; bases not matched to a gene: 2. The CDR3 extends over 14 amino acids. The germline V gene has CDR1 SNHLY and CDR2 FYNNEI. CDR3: CASSESTGDQPQHF. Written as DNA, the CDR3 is TGTGCCAGCAGTGAATCGACAGGGGATCAGCCCCAGCATTTT. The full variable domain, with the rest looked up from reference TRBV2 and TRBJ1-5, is EPEVTQTPSHQVTQMGQEVILRCVPISNHLYFYWYRQILGQKVEFLVSFYNNEISEKSEIFDDQFSVERPDGSNFTLKIRSTKLEDSAMYFCASSESTGDQPQHFGDGTRLSIL.

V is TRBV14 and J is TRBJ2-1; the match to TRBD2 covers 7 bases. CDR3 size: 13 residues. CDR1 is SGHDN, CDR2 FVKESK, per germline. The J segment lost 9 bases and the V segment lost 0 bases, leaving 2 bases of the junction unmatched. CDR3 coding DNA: TGTGCCAGCAGCCAAGAGTTAGCGGGTGAGCAGTTCTTC. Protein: CASSQELAGEQFF. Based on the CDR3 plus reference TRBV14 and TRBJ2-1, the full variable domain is EAGVTQFPSHSVIEKGQTVTLRCDPISGHDNLYWYRRVMGKEIKFLLHFVKESKQDESGMPNNRFLAERTGGTYSTLKVQPAELEDSGVYFCASSQELAGEQFFGPGTRLTVL.

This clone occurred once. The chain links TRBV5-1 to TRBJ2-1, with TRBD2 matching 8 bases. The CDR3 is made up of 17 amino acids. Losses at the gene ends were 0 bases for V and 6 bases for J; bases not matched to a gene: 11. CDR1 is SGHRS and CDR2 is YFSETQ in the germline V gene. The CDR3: CASSLEPGGPIANEQFF. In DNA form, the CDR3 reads TGCGCCAGCAGCTTGGAACCGGGAGGGCCGATCGCCAATGAGCAGTTCTTC.

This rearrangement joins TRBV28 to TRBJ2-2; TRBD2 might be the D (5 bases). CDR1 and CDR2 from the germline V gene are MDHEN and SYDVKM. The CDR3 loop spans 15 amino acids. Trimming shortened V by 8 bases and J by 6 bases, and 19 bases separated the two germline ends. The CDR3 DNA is TGTGCCAGCCGCGGCCCGGGGTTTGGATCCGGGGAGCTGTTTTTT. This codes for CASRGPGFGSGELFF.